Listed here are 10 T cell receptor beta chains from one sample, sequenced in a study of cytomegalovirus exposure and HLA in healthy donors. Amplification used 60 Vbeta primers and 13 Jbeta primers. The method was immunoSEQ multiplex PCR; TCRdb's version includes in-frame clones alone and lacks a portion of them. Of 170,000 or so clones listed, approximately 86% were seen once; the top ten hold under 2.5%. The sequencing sample was made of PBMCs. The source is a woman aged 18-30 years in good health and CMV-seronegative.

The chain links TRBV9 to TRBJ2-7; D perhaps matches TRBD2 (5 bases). From germline, CDR1 is SGDLS and CDR2 YYNGEE. CDR3 size: 15 residues. V was cut by 4 bases and J by 0 bases, with 14 bases left in between. The CDR3 loop reads CASSMGVRSSYEQYF. CDR3 in DNA: TGTGCCAGCAGCATGGGAGTCAGGAGCTCCTACGAGCAGTACTTC.

This clone was detected once. This specimen includes other DNA sequences encoding the same CDR3. The V and J genes are TRBV2 and TRBJ2-5; 7 bases fit TRBD2. CDR1 and CDR2 from the germline V gene are SNHLY and FYNNEI. Trimming took 9 bases from V and 4 from J; bases not matched to a gene: 11. The CDR3 runs to 14 residues. CDR3 nucleotide sequence: TGTGCCAGTAATGTAGTAGCGGGTGGAGAGACCCAGTACTTC. It is translated as CASNVVAGGETQYF. The whole variable domain, remainder taken from reference TRBV2 and TRBJ2-5, is EPEVTQTPSHQVTQMGQEVILRCVPISNHLYFYWYRQILGQKVEFLVSFYNNEISEKSEIFDDQFSVERPDGSNFTLKIRSTKLEDSAMYFCASNVVAGGETQYFGPGTRLLVL.

The rearrangement uses TRBV5-1 and TRBJ2-7; TRBD2 matches at 15 bases. The CDR3 has 18 residues. V shed 4 bases and J 6 bases; nucleotides not matched to a gene: 14. Per the germline V gene, CDR1 is SGHRS and CDR2 is YFSETQ. The CDR3 DNA reads as TGCGCCAGCAGCGCACAACCGGGACTAGCGGGGGGCCAAGGCGAGCAGTACTTC. This sequence encodes CASSAQPGLAGGQGEQYF.

In its sample, this clone was seen once. The rearrangement joins TRBV30 to TRBJ1-2; 7 bases fit TRBD1. This CDR3 spans 13 amino acids. CDR1 is GTSNPN, CDR2 SVGIG, per germline (reference sequence). Trimming took 3 bases from V and 2 from J; bases not matched to a gene: 3. This CDR3 reads CAWSRTGNYGYTF. The CDR3 bases are TGTGCCTGGAGCAGGACAGGCAACTATGGCTACACCTTC.

The V call is TRBV5-5, the J call TRBJ2-7; weak D call: TRBD2 (7 bases). Trimming took 6 bases from V and 7 from J, leaving 20 bases between them. The CDR3 extends over 14 amino acids. Germline CDR1 and CDR2: SGHKS and YYEKEE (reference sequence). CDR3 nucleotides: TGTGCCAGCACCATGTGGGGGGGGCGGAGGGAGCAGTACTTC. It codes for CASTMWGGRREQYF.

V and J are TRBV4-1 and TRBJ2-7; a weak D match, TRBD1 (6 bases). The germline gives CDR1 MGHRA, CDR2 YSYEKL. The CDR3 consists of 15 residues. Deletions cut 4 bases from V and 4 bases from J, with 17 bases between. DNA of the CDR3: TGCGCCAGCAGCCGGCAATCCGGGACACCTTACGAGCAGTACTTC. Amino acid sequence: CASSRQSGTPYEQYF.

The chain joins TRBV7-7 to TRBJ2-7; D is perhaps TRBD1 (5 bases). Germline V CDR1 and CDR2: SSHAT, FNYEAQ (reference sequence). The CDR3 totals 14 residues. Trimming cost V 5 bases and J 4 bases, with 15 bases left between them. The CDR3 reads CASSLGQGRYEQYF. The CDR3 DNA is TGTGCCAGCAGCCTAGGGCAGGGCCGGTACGAGCAGTACTTC.

In this sample, this clone turned up a few times. The chain couples TRBV5-8 to TRBJ1-5; no definite D call. Between the trimmed V and J ends, which lost 1 base and 4 bases, there was a span of 6 bases. There are 13 residues in the CDR3. CDR1 is SGHTS, CDR2 YDEGEE, per germline. Written as DNA, the CDR3 is TGTGCCAGCAGCTTGAGCAGGAATCAGCCCCAGCATTTT. Translation: CASSLSRNQPQHF.

The chain joins TRBV27 to TRBJ2-7, with unresolved D. This CDR3 spans 16 amino acids. The V end was cut by 1 base, the J end by 3 bases, with 16 bases between. Germline V gene data show CDR1 as MNHEY and CDR2 as SMNVEV (reference sequence). The chain's CDR3 is CASSLYPQPFLYEQYF. The CDR3 DNA follows: TGTGCCAGCAGTTTATACCCACAGCCCTTCCTCTACGAGCAGTACTTC.

The gene calls are TRBV28 and TRBJ2-3; 9 nucleotides match TRBD1. Germline-derived CDR1 and CDR2 are MDHEN and SYDVKM. This CDR3 comprises 15 residues. The V gene end was trimmed by 8 bases and the J gene end by 3 bases; junction bases not matched to a gene: 9. Written as DNA, the CDR3 is TGTGCCAGCCCGCCGGGACAGGGTGAGACAGATACGCAGTATTTT. Translation: CASPPGQGETDTQYF.